This TCR beta chain was sequenced for a study of shared T cell receptors in the human thymus. The assay was immunoSEQ multiplex PCR, and TCRdb's table has in-frame clones only and misses some. The sample has 540,000 or so clones; around 78% are singletons. From germline, CDR1 is LGHNA and CDR2 YNFKEQ. This CDR3 has 16 residues. Trimming at V came to 2 bases and at J to 2 bases, leaving 5 bases not matched to a gene. The same sample was also studied in work on human thymus T cells. Turning to that study: Corrective heart surgery yielded the resections from which the thymus tissue came. Among thymic and blood repertoires, usage of V and J genes appeared biased. Related work showed strongly overlapping thymic repertoires across unrelated individuals.

The chain links TRBV4-2 to TRBJ2-3, with 9 bases matching TRBD2. The sequence was obtained from a boy younger than two with a congenital heart defect. Sequenced: thymocytes. The CDR3 DNA reads TGTGCCAGCAGCCAATCAAGACTAGCGGCCACAGATACGCAGTATTTT. Residues: CASSQSRLAATDTQYF.